A single sample gave rise to the 28 T cell receptor beta chains below, sequenced in a study of blood T cells in healthy people across ages (dated by TCRdb to about 2015). Library method: 5' RACE. TCRdb names Illumina HiSeq 2500 as the instrument used. A second roughly 7 to 11 cycle PCR used a sample-barcoded 5' primer and a J-beta primer mix. TCRdb reprocessing: public reads trimmed at Q25 with fastp, clones called with MiXCR, in-frame beta chains kept. Each CDR3 protein gets just one entry, which takes the most common genes and DNA from the rows behind it. The sample table lists about a million distinct CDR3 sequences, 45% to 50% of them with a count of one. The ten largest clones capture roughly 12% of the sample. The sequenced sample was blood. Receptors were obtained from a man aged 25-40 years in good health.

The V gene is TRBV20-1, the J gene TRBJ2-3; TRBD2 matches at 9 bases. From germline, CDR1 is DFQATT and CDR2 SNEGSKA (reference sequence). V was clipped by 5 bases and J by 4 bases; unmatched bases: 13. CDR3 length: 16 amino acids. CDR3 amino acids: CSAPRPMRGGADTQYF. The CDR3 coding sequence is TGCAGTGCTCCCCGTCCCATGCGGGGGGGCGCAGATACGCAGTATTTT.

The chain employs TRBV6-1 and TRBJ1-6; 7 bases are a match to TRBD1. There are 16 residues in the CDR3. V dropped 6 bases and J dropped 0; count of bases not matched to a gene: 5. The germline V gene has CDR1 MNHNS and CDR2 SASEGT. The CDR3 reads CASRLQGLSYNSPLHF. The CDR3 coding sequence is TGTGCCAGCAGACTACAGGGGCTCTCCTATAATTCACCCCTCCACTTT.

This clonotype was seen a handful of times. The rearrangement links TRBV6-6 to TRBJ1-2; 7 bases fit TRBD1. There are 11 residues in the CDR3. With 3 bases clipped from V and 13 bases from J, the junction kept 5 bases outside the gene matches. Germline-derived CDR1 and CDR2 are MNHNY and SVGAGI (reference sequence). The CDR3 DNA reads TGTGCCAGCAGTTATGAGGGGGCCTCCACCTTC. Its translation: CASSYEGASTF.

This clonotype was seen a handful of times. The V gene is TRBV28, the J gene TRBJ2-4; 10 nucleotides match TRBD1. Trimming took 5 bases from V and 13 from J; bases not matched to a gene: 11. This CDR3 comprises 14 residues. CDR1 MDHEN and CDR2 SYDVKM come from the germline V gene. For the CDR3, the DNA is TGTGCCAGCAGTGAACCGGGACAGGGGACCCAGCAGTACTTC. Protein product: CASSEPGQGTQQYF.

J is TRBJ1-2 and V is TRBV27, with D possibly TRBD1 on 5 matching bases. V was pared by 6 bases and J by 3 bases, with 11 bases between. Germline V CDR1 and CDR2: MNHEY, SMNVEV (reference sequence). This CDR3 region has 13 residues. The CDR3 loop reads CASRVGDDYGYTF. CDR3 in DNA: TGTGCCAGCAGGGTCGGGGACGACTATGGCTACACCTTC.

The chain has TRBV6-2 or TRBV6-3 and TRBJ2-5; 9 positions agree with TRBD2. CDR1 and CDR2 (germline): MNHEY, SVGEGT. The length of the CDR3 is 13 residues. V shed 7 bases, J shed 6 bases, and the junction held 6 bases outside the gene matches. The CDR3 here is CASNVAGVKTQYF. Written as DNA, the CDR3 is TGTGCCAGCAACGTAGCGGGGGTCAAGACCCAGTACTTC.

This clonotype was detected only a few times. This chain links TRBV7-9 with TRBJ1-2, with TRBD1 matching 8 bases. Per germline, CDR1 SEHNR and CDR2 FQNEAQ (reference sequence). This CDR3 spans 14 amino acids. V trimming: 5 bases; J trimming: 3 bases; junction bases outside the gene matches: 5. This chain's CDR3 is CASSETGAHYGYTF. CDR3 DNA sequence: TGTGCCAGCAGCGAGACAGGGGCACACTATGGCTACACCTTC.

This rearrangement joins TRBV7-2 to TRBJ2-1; a possible D gene is TRBD2 (6 bases). The ends were cut back, 4 bases at V and 12 bases at J, with 19 bases in the middle. CDR3 length equals 14 residues. Germline lookup yields CDR1 SGHTA and CDR2 FQGNSA. CDR3 residues: CASSSWAGLRVQFF. The CDR3 DNA follows: TGTGCCAGCAGCTCCTGGGCGGGGCTGCGGGTGCAGTTCTTC.

This clonotype was found many times. This chain connects TRBV7-2 to TRBJ2-1, with TRBD1 identical over 9 bases. CDR1 is SGHTA, CDR2 FQGNSA, per germline. The CDR3 totals 15 residues. Unmatched junction bases numbered 4, after V lost 5 bases and J lost 2 bases. The CDR3, as DNA: TGTGCCAGCAGCCTATGGACAGGGGCCTACAATGAGCAGTTCTTC. Its translation: CASSLWTGAYNEQFF. The variable domain in full, with the rest retrieved from reference TRBV7-2 and TRBJ2-1, is GAGVSQSPSNKVTEKGKDVELRCDPISGHTALYWYRQSLGQGLEFLIYFQGNSAPDKSGLPSDRFSAERTGGSVSTLTIQRTQQEDSAVYLCASSLWTGAYNEQFFGPGTRLTVL.

The chain combines TRBV28 with TRBJ2-1, with TRBD2 identical over 7 bases. This CDR3 is 14 amino acids long. Trimming removed 7 bases from V and 2 bases from J; junction bases left unmatched: 5. Germline V gene sequence: CDR1 MDHEN, CDR2 SYDVKM. The CDR3 loop is CASKSSGPYNEQFF. The DNA for the CDR3 is TGTGCCAGCAAGTCTAGCGGTCCCTACAATGAGCAGTTCTTC.

The V and J genes are TRBV18 and TRBJ2-4; no definite D call. Trimming left V 0 bases short and J 4 bases short, with 7 bases between. There are 14 residues in the CDR3. Germline V gene lookup returns CDR1 KGHSH and CDR2 LQKENI. The chain's CDR3 is CASSPPARKNIQYF. For the CDR3, the DNA is TGTGCCAGCTCACCACCTGCCAGGAAAAACATTCAGTACTTC.

This chain uses TRBV4-1 with TRBJ1-3; TRBD1 is a possible D gene (6 bases). This CDR3 comprises 16 residues. V lost 4 bases to trimming and J lost 2 bases, with 15 bases between them. CDR1 is MGHRA, CDR2 YSYEKL, per germline. The chain's CDR3 is CASSRLYRVPGNTIYF. CDR3 sequence (DNA): TGCGCCAGCAGCCGGTTATACAGGGTCCCTGGAAACACCATATATTTT.

This clonotype was seen at least ten times. The V call is TRBV5-1, the J call TRBJ2-7, with TRBD1 as a possible D gene (5 bases). Germline V gene data show CDR1 as SGHRS and CDR2 as YFSETQ. Trimming left V 1 base short and J 5 bases short, with 16 bases between. CDR3 length: 15 residues. The CDR3 DNA is TGCGCCAGCAGCTTGAGCAGGGATGCGTTGGACGAGCAGTACTTC. This encodes CASSLSRDALDEQYF.

V and J are TRBV10-2 and TRBJ1-2; D is unresolved. V lost 2 bases, J lost 4 bases, and 8 bases lay in between. Germline V gives CDR1 WSHSY, CDR2 SAAADI. The CDR3 is 13 amino acids. DNA of the CDR3: TGCGCCAGCAGTGAGCGGGCGGTCTATGGCTACACCTTC. Its protein is CASSERAVYGYTF.

The chain combines TRBV2 with TRBJ1-5; D is ambiguous. The CDR3 contains 17 residues. The V gene's germline CDR1 is SNHLY and CDR2 FYNNEI. Trimming removed 1 base at V and 0 bases at J, with 13 bases between. The CDR3: CASSEELLQLSNQPQHF. The CDR3 coding sequence is TGTGCCAGCAGTGAAGAGTTGCTACAGCTTAGCAATCAGCCCCAGCATTTT.

This clonotype showed up just a few times. The chain combines TRBV12-3 or TRBV12-4 with TRBJ1-5; D is uncertain. The V end lost 7 bases, the J end lost 6 bases, and 19 bases lay between the germline ends. CDR3 length: 15 residues. The CDR3 reads CASTDRWEKGQPQHF. CDR3 DNA: TGTGCCAGCACCGATCGGTGGGAAAAGGGTCAGCCCCAGCATTTT.

The chain uses TRBV18 and TRBJ2-3; 9 bases fit TRBD1. The CDR3 contains 16 residues. Germline trimming cut 0 bases from V and 3 bases from J; bases unmatched to any gene: 4. CDR1 is KGHSH and CDR2 is LQKENI in the germline V gene. CDR3 sequence: CASSPPIGQGTDTQYF. The CDR3 nucleotides read TGTGCCAGCTCACCACCGATTGGACAGGGGACAGATACGCAGTATTTT.

The chain is built from TRBV3-1 and TRBJ2-1; 7 nucleotides align to TRBD1. Unmatched junction bases numbered 10, after V lost 2 bases and J lost 9 bases. The V gene's germline CDR1 is LGHDT and CDR2 YNNKEL (reference sequence). This CDR3 spans 15 amino acids. The CDR3 loop is CASSQWGQTTGEQFF. In DNA form, the CDR3 reads TGTGCCAGCAGCCAATGGGGACAGACCACAGGTGAGCAGTTCTTC.

This clonotype was detected once. The chain is built from TRBV7-2 and TRBJ1-2; weak D call: TRBD1 (5 bases). The CDR3 has 15 amino acids. From germline, CDR1 is SGHTA and CDR2 FQGNSA. V lost 0 bases and J 4 bases, leaving 12 bases between the germline ends. The CDR3 loop is CASSLAVGQGYGYTF. The CDR3 DNA follows: TGTGCCAGCAGCTTAGCGGTGGGGCAGGGCTATGGCTACACCTTC. Looking up the rest from reference TRBV7-2 and TRBJ1-2 gives the full variable domain: GAGVSQSPSNKVTEKGKDVELRCDPISGHTALYWYRQSLGQGLEFLIYFQGNSAPDKSGLPSDRFSAERTGGSVSTLTIQRTQQEDSAVYLCASSLAVGQGYGYTFGSGTRLTVV.

The chain joins TRBV4-1 to TRBJ2-7; weak D call: TRBD2 (5 bases). The last part of the DNA fits TRBJ2-5 better; the J call may be wrong. Germline values: CDR1 MGHRA, CDR2 YSYEKL. The CDR3 consists of 15 residues. This chain's CDR3 is CASSQDHRGEETQYF. The DNA for the CDR3 is TGCGCCAGCAGCCAAGATCATCGGGGAGAGGAGACCCAGTACTTC.

The V gene is TRBV6-5, the J gene TRBJ2-7, with 12 bases lining up with TRBD1. Germline loops: CDR1 MNHEY, CDR2 SVGAGI. This CDR3 spans 19 amino acids. The V segment lost 2 bases and the J segment 2 bases; nucleotides outside the gene matches: 13. Written as DNA, the CDR3 is TGTGCCAGCAGTTACACACAACCGGGACAGGGGGCTAACCCCTACGAGCAGTACTTC. Translation: CASSYTQPGQGANPYEQYF.

This chain connects TRBV10-3 to TRBJ2-2; D not resolved. V dropped 6 bases and J dropped 6 bases, with 14 bases sitting between them. The CDR3 has 14 amino acids. Germline loops: CDR1 ENHRY, CDR2 SYGVKD. The CDR3 region is CAIRAEPSSGELFF. The CDR3, as DNA: TGTGCCATCAGGGCTGAACCTAGTTCCGGGGAGCTGTTTTTT.

In this sample, this clonotype turned up a few times. The chain has TRBV12-5 and TRBJ1-2; D is perhaps TRBD1 (5 bases). The V end was cut by 5 bases, the J end by 8 bases, with 18 bases between. Per germline, CDR1 LGHNT and CDR2 FRNRAP. CDR3 length: 14 amino acids. Written as DNA, the CDR3 is TGTGCTAGTGGTCTACTCGGGGGTGTTGGAGGCTACACCTTC. It translates to CASGLLGGVGGYTF.

CDR3 bases: TGTGCCAGCAGTTTGACAGGGGAGAACACTGAAGCTTTCTTT. Protein sequence: CASSLTGENTEAFF. This chain joins TRBV28 and TRBJ1-1; 8 bases align to TRBD1. Losses at the gene ends were 3 bases for V and 1 base for J; bases not matched to a gene: 1. The CDR3 covers 14 residues. Germline V gene data show CDR1 as MDHEN and CDR2 as SYDVKM.

This clonotype has a handful of counts. The chain has TRBV20-1 and TRBJ1-1; a weak D match, TRBD1 (5 bases). The V end lost 6 bases, the J end lost 5 bases, and 13 bases lay between the germline ends. Germline values: CDR1 DFQATT, CDR2 SNEGSKA (reference sequence). This CDR3 has 12 residues. The CDR3: CSANRQRTEAFF. DNA of the CDR3: TGCAGTGCGAACAGACAGAGAACTGAAGCTTTCTTT.

V and J are TRBV9 and TRBJ2-3; 9 nucleotides line up with TRBD2. The trim removed 0 bases at V and 5 bases at J, leaving 7 bases unmatched. CDR1 and CDR2 from the germline V gene are SGDLS and YYNGEE. CDR3 length equals 16 residues. The CDR3 bases are TGTGCCAGCAGCGTAGGTGGTAGCGGGGGAGTAGATACGCAGTATTTT. The encoded protein is CASSVGGSGGVDTQYF.

The chain carries TRBV4-3 and TRBJ2-7; D might be TRBD1 or TRBD2, each matching 5 bases. CDR3 size: 15 residues. V was clipped by 2 bases and J by 7 bases, with 18 bases between them. The germline V gene encodes CDR1 LGHNA and CDR2 YSLEER. As DNA, the CDR3 is TGCGCCAGCAGCCAAACCTCCTCCGGGGCCCTGGAGCAGTACTTC. As protein: CASSQTSSGALEQYF.

The chain uses TRBV28 and TRBJ2-4; D gene ambiguous. CDR1 and CDR2 from the germline V gene are MDHEN and SYDVKM. The CDR3 spans 15 residues. V was cut by 2 bases and J by 6 bases, with 14 bases left in between. CDR3 in DNA: TGTGCCAGCAGTTTAGGGGTGGTGGTAAGAAACATTCAGTACTTC. Protein sequence: CASSLGVVVRNIQYF.